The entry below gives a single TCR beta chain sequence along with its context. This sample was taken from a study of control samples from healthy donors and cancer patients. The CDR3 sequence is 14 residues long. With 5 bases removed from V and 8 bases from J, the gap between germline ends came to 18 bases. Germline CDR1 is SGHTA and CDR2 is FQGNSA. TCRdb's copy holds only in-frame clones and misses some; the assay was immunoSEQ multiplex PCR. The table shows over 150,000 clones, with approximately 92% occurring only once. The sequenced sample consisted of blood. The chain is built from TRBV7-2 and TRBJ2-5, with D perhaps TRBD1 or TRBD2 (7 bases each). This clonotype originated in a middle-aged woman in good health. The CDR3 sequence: CASSPQGGTPTQYF. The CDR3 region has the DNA TGTGCCAGCAGCCCCCAGGGGGGGACGCCTACCCAGTACTTC.